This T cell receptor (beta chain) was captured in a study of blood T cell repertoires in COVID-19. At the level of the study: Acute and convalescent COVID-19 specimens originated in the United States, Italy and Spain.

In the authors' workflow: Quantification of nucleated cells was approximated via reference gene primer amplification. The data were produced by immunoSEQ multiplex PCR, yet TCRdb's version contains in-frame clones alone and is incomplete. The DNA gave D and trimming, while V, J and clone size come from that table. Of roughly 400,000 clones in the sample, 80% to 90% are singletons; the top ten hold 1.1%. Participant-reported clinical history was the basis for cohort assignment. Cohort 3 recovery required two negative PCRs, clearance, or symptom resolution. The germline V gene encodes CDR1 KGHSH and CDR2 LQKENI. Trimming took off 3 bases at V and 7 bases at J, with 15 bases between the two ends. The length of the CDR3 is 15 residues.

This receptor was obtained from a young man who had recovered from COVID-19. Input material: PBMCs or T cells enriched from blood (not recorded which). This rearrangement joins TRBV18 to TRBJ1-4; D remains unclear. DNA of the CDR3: TGTGCCAGCTCACCGGGCCCCTCTATGGGTGAAAAACTGTTTTTT. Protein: CASSPGPSMGEKLFF. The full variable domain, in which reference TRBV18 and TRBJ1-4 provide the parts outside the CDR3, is NAGVMQNPRHLVRRRGQEARLRCSPMKGHSHVYWYRQLPEEGLKFMVYLQKENIIDESGMPKERFSAEFPKEGPSILRIQQVVRGDSAAYFCASSPGPSMGEKLFFGSGTQLSVL.